Here is one T cell receptor (beta chain) with its context. Its specificity is not known. Healthy donors of bone marrow made up the group. The CDR3 is 14 amino acids. V lost 3 bases and J lost 4, with 13 bases in between. Germline V gene data show CDR1 as SQVTM and CDR2 as ANQGSEA. This entry belongs to a study of cytomegalovirus exposure and HLA in healthy donors. Findings and limits, study-wide: In an earlier analysis, productive rearrangement rates for most beta V segments clustered near 87% or 30%. It was approximately 170 TCR beta chains that were listed as cytomegalovirus-associated.

The PCR contained 60 Vbeta and 13 Jbeta primers. TCRdb keeps only in-frame clones here, not all; method: immunoSEQ multiplex PCR. This repertoire includes 150,000 to 200,000 clones. V and J are TRBV29-1 and TRBJ2-1; a weak D match, TRBD2 (6 bases). The sample consisted of PBMCs. The receptor's source is a man aged 30 to 45 in good health and CMV-seronegative. In DNA form, the CDR3 reads TGCAGCGTTGACTCCGGGACTCATTACAATGAGCAGTTCTTC. Its translation is CSVDSGTHYNEQFF.